This TCR beta chain was sequenced in a study of cytomegalovirus exposure and HLA in healthy donors. General study points: Per a prior analysis, the majority of TCR beta V segments were productive roughly 87% or roughly 30% of the time. Some public TCRs appeared in many individuals, while most sequences were rare.

The CDR3 consists of 19 residues. V was trimmed by 0 bases and J by 0 bases, leaving 16 bases between them. From germline, CDR1 is SGDLS and CDR2 YYNGEE. PCR used 60 Vbeta primers and 13 Jbeta primers. The repertoire was sequenced with immunoSEQ multiplex PCR; TCRdb's copy has only in-frame clones and lacks some. The table shows approximately 120,000 clones, with 80% to 85% occurring only once. A remark on this clone: Its antigen is as yet unknown.

The sequence came from a woman in her 30s in good health and CMV-seronegative. Sequencing was performed on PBMCs. The chain recombines TRBV9 with TRBJ2-6; maybe TRBD2 (6 bases). The CDR3 is CASSVARGWGNSGANVLTF. CDR3 nucleotides: TGTGCCAGCAGCGTAGCTCGGGGGTGGGGCAACTCTGGGGCCAACGTCCTGACTTTC.